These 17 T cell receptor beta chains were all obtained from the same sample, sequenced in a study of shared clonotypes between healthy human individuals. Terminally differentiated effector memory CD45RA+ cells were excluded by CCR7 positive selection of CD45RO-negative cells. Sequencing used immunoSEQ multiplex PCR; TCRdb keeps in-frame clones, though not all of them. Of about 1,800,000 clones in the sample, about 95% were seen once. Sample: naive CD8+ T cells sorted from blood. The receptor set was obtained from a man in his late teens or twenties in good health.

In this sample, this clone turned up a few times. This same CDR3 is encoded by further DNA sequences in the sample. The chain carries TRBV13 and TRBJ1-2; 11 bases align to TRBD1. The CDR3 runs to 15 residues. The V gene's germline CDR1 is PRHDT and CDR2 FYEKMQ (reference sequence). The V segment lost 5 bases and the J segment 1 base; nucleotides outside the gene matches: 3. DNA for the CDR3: TGTGCCAGCAGCCTGGGACAGGGGGGTAACTATGGCTACACCTTC. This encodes CASSLGQGGNYGYTF.

This chain's CDR3 is CATSTTTVVVVGTDTQYF. The CDR3 bases are TGTGCCACCAGCACGACAACGGTAGTTGTGGTTGGAACAGATACGCAGTATTTT. V usage is TRBV15 and J usage is TRBJ2-3; D not certain. Deletions cut 4 bases from V and 3 bases from J, with 23 bases between. The CDR3 extends over 18 amino acids. Germline CDR1 LNHNV, CDR2 YYDKDF (reference sequence).

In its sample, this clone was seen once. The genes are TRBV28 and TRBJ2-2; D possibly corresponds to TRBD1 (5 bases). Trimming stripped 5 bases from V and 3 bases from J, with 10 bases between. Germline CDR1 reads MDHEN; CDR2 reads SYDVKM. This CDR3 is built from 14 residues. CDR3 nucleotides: TGTGCCAGCAGTCCTACAGGAGACACCGGGGAGCTGTTTTTT. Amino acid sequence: CASSPTGDTGELFF.

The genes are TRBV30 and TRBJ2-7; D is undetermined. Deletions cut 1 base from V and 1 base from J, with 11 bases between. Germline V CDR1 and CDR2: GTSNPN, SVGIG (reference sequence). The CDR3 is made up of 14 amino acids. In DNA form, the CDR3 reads TGTGCCTGGAGTGCCCTCGAGAAGTCCTACGAGCAGTACTTC. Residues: CAWSALEKSYEQYF.

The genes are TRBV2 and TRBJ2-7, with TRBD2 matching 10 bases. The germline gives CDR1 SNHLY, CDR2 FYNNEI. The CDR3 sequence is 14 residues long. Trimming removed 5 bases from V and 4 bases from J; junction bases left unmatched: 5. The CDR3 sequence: CASSPGTSEYEQYF. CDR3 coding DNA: TGTGCCAGCAGTCCCGGGACTAGCGAATACGAGCAGTACTTC.

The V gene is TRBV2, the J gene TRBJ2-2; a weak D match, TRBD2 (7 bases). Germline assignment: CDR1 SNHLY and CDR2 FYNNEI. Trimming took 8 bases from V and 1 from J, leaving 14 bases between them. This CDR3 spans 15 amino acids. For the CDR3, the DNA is TGTGCCAGCGGGGGCGGGAGCCTGAACACCGGGGAGCTGTTTTTT. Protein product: CASGGGSLNTGELFF.

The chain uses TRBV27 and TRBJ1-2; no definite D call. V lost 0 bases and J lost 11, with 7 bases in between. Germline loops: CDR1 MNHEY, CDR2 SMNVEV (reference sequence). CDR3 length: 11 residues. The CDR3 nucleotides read TGTGCCAGCAGTTTATCCGGGGTATACACCTTC. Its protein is CASSLSGVYTF.

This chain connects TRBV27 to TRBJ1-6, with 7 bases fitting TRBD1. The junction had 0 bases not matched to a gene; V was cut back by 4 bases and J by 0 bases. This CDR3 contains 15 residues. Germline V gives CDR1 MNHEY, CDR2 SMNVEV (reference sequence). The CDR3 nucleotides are TGTGCCAGCAGTTGGGACAGCTCCTATAATTCACCCCTCCACTTT. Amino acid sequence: CASSWDSSYNSPLHF.

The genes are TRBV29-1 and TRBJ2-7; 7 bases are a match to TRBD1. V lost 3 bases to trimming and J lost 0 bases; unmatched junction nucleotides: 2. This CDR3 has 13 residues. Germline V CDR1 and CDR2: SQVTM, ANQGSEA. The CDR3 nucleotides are TGCAGCGTTGAGACAGGGTTCTCCTACGAGCAGTACTTC. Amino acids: CSVETGFSYEQYF.

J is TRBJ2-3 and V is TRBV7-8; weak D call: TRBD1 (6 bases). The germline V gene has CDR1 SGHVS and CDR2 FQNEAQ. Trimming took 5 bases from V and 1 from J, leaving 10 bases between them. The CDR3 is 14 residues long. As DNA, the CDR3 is TGTGCCAGCAGCCCCAGGGGTGGCACAGATACGCAGTATTTT. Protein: CASSPRGGTDTQYF.

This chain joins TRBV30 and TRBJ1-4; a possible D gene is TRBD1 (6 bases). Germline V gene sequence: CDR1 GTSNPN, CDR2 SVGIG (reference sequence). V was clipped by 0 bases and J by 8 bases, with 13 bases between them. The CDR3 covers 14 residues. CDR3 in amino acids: CAWSVIGGEEKLFF. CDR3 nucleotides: TGTGCCTGGAGTGTCATAGGGGGAGAGGAAAAACTGTTTTTT.

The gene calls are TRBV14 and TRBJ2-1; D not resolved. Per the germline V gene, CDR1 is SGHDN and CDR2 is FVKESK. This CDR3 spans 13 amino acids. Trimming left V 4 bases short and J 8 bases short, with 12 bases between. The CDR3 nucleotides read TGTGCCAGCAGCCCTCTCGGGCCGTATGAGCAGTTCTTC. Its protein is CASSPLGPYEQFF.

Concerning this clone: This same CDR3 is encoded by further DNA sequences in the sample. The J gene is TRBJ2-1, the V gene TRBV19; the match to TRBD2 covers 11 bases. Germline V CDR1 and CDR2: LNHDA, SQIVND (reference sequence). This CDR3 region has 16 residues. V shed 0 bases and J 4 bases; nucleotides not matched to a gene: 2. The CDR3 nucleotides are TGTGCCAGTAGTATAGATGGGACTAGCGGATACAATGAGCAGTTCTTC. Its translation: CASSIDGTSGYNEQFF. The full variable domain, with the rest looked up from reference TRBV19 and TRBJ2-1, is DGGITQSPKYLFRKEGQNVTLSCEQNLNHDAMYWYRQDPGQGLRLIYYSQIVNDFQKGDIAEGYSVSREKKESFPLTVTSAQKNPTAFYLCASSIDGTSGYNEQFFGPGTRLTVL.

Written as DNA, the CDR3 is TGCGCCAGCAGCCAAGAAGGGGAGGGACCTGGGGCCAACGTCCTGACTTTC. Protein sequence: CASSQEGEGPGANVLTF. J is TRBJ2-6 and V is TRBV4-1; TRBD2 matches 7 bases. Germline V gene data show CDR1 as MGHRA and CDR2 as YSYEKL. The length of the CDR3 is 17 residues. V was clipped by 0 bases and J by 2 bases; unmatched bases: 4.

CDR3 region: CASSLGTGPDGYTF. CDR3 bases: TGTGCCAGCAGCTTGGGGACAGGTCCGGATGGCTACACCTTC. The V call is TRBV7-8, the J call TRBJ1-2; TRBD1 matches at 8 bases. The CDR3 spans 14 residues. With V trimmed by 3 bases and J by 6 bases, 6 bases remained unmatched. CDR1 and CDR2 from the germline V gene are SGHVS and FQNEAQ.

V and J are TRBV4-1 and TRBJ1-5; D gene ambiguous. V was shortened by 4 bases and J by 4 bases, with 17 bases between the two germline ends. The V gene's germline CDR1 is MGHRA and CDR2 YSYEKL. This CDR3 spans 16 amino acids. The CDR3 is CASSPHADMLNQPQHF. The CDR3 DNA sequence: TGCGCCAGCAGCCCTCACGCCGACATGTTAAATCAGCCCCAGCATTTT.

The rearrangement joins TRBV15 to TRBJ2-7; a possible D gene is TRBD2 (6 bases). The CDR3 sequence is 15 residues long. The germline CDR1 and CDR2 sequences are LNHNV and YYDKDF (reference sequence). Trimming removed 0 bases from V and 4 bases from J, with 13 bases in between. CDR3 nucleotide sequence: TGTGCCACCAGCAGAGATTTCGGGACTGGATACGAGCAGTACTTC. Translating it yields CATSRDFGTGYEQYF.